The 23 T cell receptor beta chains listed next were all sequenced from one sample in a study of cytomegalovirus exposure and HLA in healthy donors. Profiling relied on immunoSEQ multiplex PCR, and the TCRdb table lists in-frame clones only, not all of them. Among roughly 300,000 clones, approximately 90% were seen once, and the ten largest hold roughly 0.8%. The sample comprised PBMCs. The source is a woman under 30 in good health and CMV-seronegative.

The chain couples TRBV28 to TRBJ1-5; D may be TRBD1 (5 bases). Germline lookup yields CDR1 MDHEN and CDR2 SYDVKM. The ends were cut back, 3 bases at V and 4 bases at J, with 7 bases in the middle. CDR3 length: 13 amino acids. CDR3 sequence: CASSFAGNQPQHF. The DNA for the CDR3 is TGTGCCAGCAGTTTTGCAGGGAATCAGCCCCAGCATTTT.

This chain connects TRBV7-9 to TRBJ1-1; TRBD1 matches 8 bases. This CDR3 has 13 amino acids. Trimming removed 1 base from V and 8 bases from J; junction bases left unmatched: 3. Germline V CDR1 and CDR2: SEHNR, FQNEAQ (reference sequence). The DNA of the CDR3 is TGTGCCAGCAGCTTAGGTTGGACAGGGGAAGCTTTCTTT. Protein sequence: CASSLGWTGEAFF.

The rearrangement uses TRBV9 and TRBJ2-7; perhaps TRBD2 as D (6 bases). This CDR3 comprises 16 residues. V was cut by 0 bases and J by 0 bases, with 13 bases left in between. CDR1 and CDR2 from the germline V gene are SGDLS and YYNGEE. CDR3 residues: CASSVEGGAHSYEQYF. The CDR3 DNA sequence: TGTGCCAGCAGCGTAGAGGGCGGGGCACACTCCTACGAGCAGTACTTC.

This chain links TRBV29-1 with TRBJ2-2, with 9 nucleotides matching TRBD1. The germline gives CDR1 SQVTM, CDR2 ANQGSEA. The CDR3 contains 14 residues. V shed 6 bases and J 4 bases; nucleotides not matched to a gene: 6. In DNA form, the CDR3 reads TGCAGCGTGGGACAGGGAGAGGGCACCGGGGAGCTGTTTTTT. The encoded protein is CSVGQGEGTGELFF.

V usage is TRBV6-5 and J usage is TRBJ1-4; perhaps TRBD1 as D (5 bases). Germline CDR1 reads MNHEY; CDR2 reads SVGAGI. V lost 2 bases, J lost 6 bases, and 10 bases lay in between. The CDR3 contains 14 residues. This chain's CDR3 is CASSYTQGHEKLFF. The CDR3 DNA follows: TGTGCCAGCAGTTACACCCAGGGCCATGAAAAACTGTTTTTT.

The gene calls are TRBV2 and TRBJ2-2; perhaps TRBD2 as D (6 bases). The germline V gene encodes CDR1 SNHLY and CDR2 FYNNEI. The CDR3 consists of 13 residues. Deletions cut 11 bases from V and 6 bases from J, with 16 bases between. The CDR3 protein is CAGDLRGPGELFF. As DNA, the CDR3 is TGTGCCGGAGACCTGCGGGGACCCGGGGAGCTGTTTTTT.

The chain has TRBV27 and TRBJ2-1; 10 nucleotides agree with TRBD1. Losses at the gene ends were 7 bases for V and 8 bases for J; bases not matched to a gene: 8. In germline, CDR1 is MNHEY, CDR2 SMNVEV (reference sequence). The CDR3 consists of 14 residues. The chain's CDR3 is CASMGQGPRDEQFF. The DNA of the CDR3 is TGTGCCAGCATGGGACAGGGGCCGCGCGATGAGCAGTTCTTC.

As concerns this clone: The sample holds other DNA sequences that translate to the same CDR3. The chain carries TRBV2 and TRBJ2-5; D is undetermined. The CDR3 is made up of 13 amino acids. Germline CDR1 is SNHLY and CDR2 is FYNNEI. Trimming stripped 2 bases from V and 2 bases from J, with 6 bases between. The CDR3 DNA reads as TGTGCCAGCAGTGAACGAGAACAAGAGACCCAGTACTTC. Residues: CASSEREQETQYF.

The genes are TRBV29-1 and TRBJ2-2, with a weak D call TRBD1 (5 bases). The V end lost 3 bases, the J end lost 4 bases, and 9 bases lay between the germline ends. Germline-derived CDR1 and CDR2 are SQVTM and ANQGSEA. The CDR3 sequence is 13 residues long. CDR3 bases: TGCAGCGTTGATCAGGGTCCCACCGGGGAGCTGTTTTTT. It specifies CSVDQGPTGELFF.

The J gene is TRBJ1-5, the V gene TRBV7-9, with TRBD1 as a possible D gene (5 bases). Germline loops: CDR1 SEHNR, CDR2 FQNEAQ (reference sequence). The CDR3 is 17 residues long. Trimming took off 1 base at V and 0 bases at J, with 13 bases between the two ends. Here the CDR3 DNA reads TGTGCCAGCAGCTTAGGTTTGGGGCACCCTAGCAATCAGCCCCAGCATTTT. This translates into CASSLGLGHPSNQPQHF.

This chain links TRBV4-3 with TRBJ1-4, with 12 nucleotides matching TRBD1. The CDR3 sequence is 14 residues long. Germline CDR1 is LGHNA and CDR2 is YSLEER. V shed 3 bases and J 8 bases; nucleotides not matched to a gene: 1. Here the CDR3 reads CASSQGQGAEKLFF. CDR3 bases: TGCGCCAGCAGCCAGGGACAGGGGGCCGAAAAACTGTTTTTT.

This clone was detected only once. Here the CDR3 reads CASSLGVAYEQYF. CDR3 coding DNA: TGTGCCAGCAGCTTAGGAGTAGCATACGAGCAGTACTTC. This chain links TRBV7-2 with TRBJ2-7; D unclear. This CDR3 is 13 amino acids long. From germline, CDR1 is SGHTA and CDR2 FQGNSA. V was pared by 1 base and J by 4 bases, with 8 bases between.

The J gene is TRBJ2-5, the V gene TRBV28; 11 positions match TRBD1. V lost 11 bases and J lost 5; bases outside the gene matches: 10. CDR3 length equals 14 residues. The germline CDR1 and CDR2 sequences are MDHEN and SYDVKM. CDR3 bases: TGTGCCGGGGGTAGGACAGGGGGCACTGAGACCCAGTACTTC. Translated, it gives CAGGRTGGTETQYF. Based on the CDR3 plus reference TRBV28 and TRBJ2-5, the full variable domain is DVKVTQSSRYLVKRTGEKVFLECVQDMDHENMFWYRQDPGLGLRLIYFSYDVKMKEKGDIPEGYSVSREKKERFSLILESASTNQTSMYLCAGGRTGGTETQYFGPGTRLLVL.

This clone has only a few counts. The chain carries TRBV19 and TRBJ2-7; D may be TRBD2 (6 bases). Between the trimmed V and J ends, which lost 6 bases and 0 bases, there was a span of 18 bases. Germline CDR1 is LNHDA and CDR2 is SQIVND (reference sequence). The CDR3 length is 16 residues. The CDR3 bases are TGTGCCAGTAGCCGTGTTGGGGGGACGAGCTCCTACGAGCAGTACTTC. This gives the protein CASSRVGGTSSYEQYF.

V usage is TRBV7-2 and J usage is TRBJ2-7; the D is unclear. CDR3 size: 12 residues. V lost 5 bases to trimming and J lost 4 bases, with 9 bases between them. Germline V lookup: CDR1 SGHTA, CDR2 FQGNSA. CDR3 sequence (DNA): TGTGCCAGCAGCCCAAATCGGTACGAGCAGTACTTC. Its translation is CASSPNRYEQYF. Full variable domain (rest looked up from reference TRBV7-2 and TRBJ2-7): GAGVSQSPSNKVTEKGKDVELRCDPISGHTALYWYRQSLGQGLEFLIYFQGNSAPDKSGLPSDRFSAERTGGSVSTLTIQRTQQEDSAVYLCASSPNRYEQYFGPGTRLTVT.

V usage is TRBV5-6 and J usage is TRBJ1-1; D gene unclear. CDR1 SGHDT and CDR2 YYEEEE come from the germline V gene. The CDR3 has 14 residues. V lost 0 bases and J 0 bases, leaving 6 bases between the germline ends. The CDR3 protein is CASSLALMNTEAFF. The DNA of the CDR3 is TGTGCCAGCAGCTTGGCGTTAATGAACACTGAAGCTTTCTTT.

The chain joins TRBV27 to TRBJ1-2; D gene ambiguous. This CDR3 is built from 15 residues. CDR1 and CDR2 from the germline V gene are MNHEY and SMNVEV (reference sequence). Trimming pared 5 bases from V and 2 bases from J, leaving 15 bases between. DNA for the CDR3: TGTGCCAGCAGTCCCCGGGGTTCCCTAAACTATGGCTACACCTTC. It yields the protein CASSPRGSLNYGYTF.

The chain combines TRBV6-1 with TRBJ1-2; a weak D match, TRBD1 (6 bases). V lost 6 bases and J lost 2, with 10 bases in between. This CDR3 contains 13 residues. Germline-derived CDR1 and CDR2 are MNHNS and SASEGT. The chain's CDR3 is CASRPGQNYGYTF. In DNA form, the CDR3 reads TGTGCCAGCAGACCCGGACAGAACTATGGCTACACCTTC.

J is TRBJ2-1 and V is TRBV4-3; 11 bases agree with TRBD2. J gave up 4 bases and V 1 base, and 6 bases lay outside the gene matches. Germline CDR1 and CDR2: LGHNA and YSLEER. CDR3 size: 17 residues. The CDR3 sequence: CASSQGEGLAAYNEQFF. The CDR3, as DNA: TGCGCCAGCAGCCAAGGGGAGGGACTAGCGGCATACAATGAGCAGTTCTTC.

The rearrangement uses TRBV7-2 and TRBJ2-3; TRBD2 aligns across 7 bases. Per the germline V gene, CDR1 is SGHTA and CDR2 is FQGNSA. Losses at the gene ends were 9 bases for V and 3 bases for J; bases not matched to a gene: 9. CDR3 length: 14 amino acids. CDR3 residues: CASQPAGVTDTQYF. CDR3 bases: TGTGCCAGTCAGCCGGCGGGAGTAACAGATACGCAGTATTTT.

This clone appeared a single time. The chain recombines TRBV7-8 with TRBJ2-5, with D perhaps matching TRBD1 (5 bases). Germline V gene data show CDR1 as SGHVS and CDR2 as FQNEAQ. Trimming took 5 bases from V and 2 from J, leaving 12 bases between them. The CDR3 is made up of 14 amino acids. The CDR3 DNA reads TGTGCCAGCAGCCTAAAGGGGCAGCAAGAGACCCAGTACTTC. Amino acids: CASSLKGQQETQYF.

The V and J genes are TRBV14 and TRBJ2-7, with a tentative D call TRBD2 (6 bases). The CDR3 spans 15 residues. Germline V gene sequence: CDR1 SGHDN, CDR2 FVKESK. The V end lost 0 bases, the J end lost 7 bases, and 16 bases lay between the germline ends. The CDR3 region is CASSQDETRALEQYF. The CDR3 DNA sequence: TGTGCCAGCAGCCAAGATGAGACTAGAGCCCTGGAGCAGTACTTC.

This clone has only one observation. V is TRBV29-1 and J is TRBJ2-1, with TRBD2 matching over 10 bases. The CDR3 totals 13 residues. With V trimmed by 5 bases and J by 7 bases, 5 bases remained unmatched. Germline-derived CDR1 and CDR2 are SQVTM and ANQGSEA. CDR3 in amino acids: CSVSGRAANEQFF. The DNA of the CDR3 is TGCAGCGTTAGCGGGAGGGCCGCGAATGAGCAGTTCTTC.